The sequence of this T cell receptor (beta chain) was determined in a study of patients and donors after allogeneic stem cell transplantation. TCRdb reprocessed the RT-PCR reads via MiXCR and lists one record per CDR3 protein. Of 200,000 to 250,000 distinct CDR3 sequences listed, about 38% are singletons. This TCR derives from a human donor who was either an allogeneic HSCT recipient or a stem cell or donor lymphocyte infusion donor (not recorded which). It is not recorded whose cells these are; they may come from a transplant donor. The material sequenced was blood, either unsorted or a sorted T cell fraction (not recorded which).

CDR3 protein: CASSRGAQGSNYGYTF. The DNA for the CDR3 is TGCGCCAGCAGCCGAGGGGCACAGGGATCTAACTATGGCTACACCTTC. The V call is TRBV4-3, the J call TRBJ1-2, with D possibly TRBD1 on 6 matching bases. Germline-derived CDR1 and CDR2 are LGHNA and YSLEER. This CDR3 spans 16 amino acids. V lost 4 bases and J lost 0, with 15 bases in between.